This T cell receptor (beta chain) appears in the sequencing data of a study of cytomegalovirus exposure and HLA in healthy donors. Study information: An analysis done earlier identified approximately 120 million unique TCR beta sequences from 190 million or so T cells. Unique TCRs from HLA-typed donors, 80 million to 100 million of them, were held in an early data release. General study points: In a later analysis, at a false discovery rate of 0.05, under 20,000 TCR beta sequences were associated with HLA alleles. Later analysis associated a missense DCLRE1C variant with TCR beta V- and J-gene trimming.

V lost 3 bases, J lost 2 bases, and 7 bases lay in between. This CDR3 spans 13 amino acids. Germline V gene sequence: CDR1 SGHTA, CDR2 FQGNSA. This PCR relied on a set of 60 Vbeta primers and 13 Jbeta primers. Libraries were prepared by immunoSEQ multiplex PCR; TCRdb keeps only in-frame clonotypes and omits some of them. The table shows about 130,000 clones, with under 85% occurring only once. About this clone itself: Its specificity is not known.

Source material: PBMCs. The source is a woman between 45 and 65 years old in good health and CMV-seropositive. This chain uses TRBV7-2 with TRBJ1-1; no firm D call. In nucleotides, the CDR3 is TGTGCCAGCAGCTTTCTCCCCAACACTGAAGCTTTCTTT. As protein: CASSFLPNTEAFF.